This T cell receptor (beta chain) is drawn from a study of beta chain features in type 1 diabetes. Study observations and caveats: All four CD4+ subsets from Type 1 diabetes patients carried moderately but significantly shorter TCRB CDR3s. Whether HLA type affects TCRB rearrangement stayed undetermined in the present work. The naive, central memory and Treg TCRB repertoires looked more alike in patients than they did in healthy donors.

The entirety of the isolated RNA underwent reverse transcription, so expressed TCRB transcripts were sequenced. Profiling relied on immunoSEQ multiplex PCR, and the TCRdb table lists in-frame clones only, not all of them. The table lists a few hundred thousand clones, about 13% of them singletons. Every donor had blood drawn once into heparin, roughly 100 mL on average. Details on this clone: Antigen: not known.

Specimen: naive CD4+ T cells from blood. The TCR originated in a woman aged 18-35 years with type 1 diabetes.

The CDR3 sequence is CASGFPPKTGHYTEAFF. In DNA form, the CDR3 reads TGTGCTAGTGGTTTTCCGCCGAAGACAGGCCATTACACTGAAGCTTTCTTT. The chain recombines TRBV12-5 with TRBJ1-1; D might be TRBD1 (6 bases). The CDR3 contains 17 residues. CDR1 and CDR2 (germline): LGHNT, FRNRAP. V dropped 3 bases and J dropped 3 bases, with 20 bases sitting between them. Drawing the rest from reference TRBV12-5 and TRBJ1-1, the complete variable domain is DARVTQTPRHKVTEMGQEVTMRCQPILGHNTVFWYRQTMMQGLELLAYFRNRAPLDDSGMPKDRFSAEMPDATLATLKIQPSEPRDSAVYFCASGFPPKTGHYTEAFFGQGTRLTVV.